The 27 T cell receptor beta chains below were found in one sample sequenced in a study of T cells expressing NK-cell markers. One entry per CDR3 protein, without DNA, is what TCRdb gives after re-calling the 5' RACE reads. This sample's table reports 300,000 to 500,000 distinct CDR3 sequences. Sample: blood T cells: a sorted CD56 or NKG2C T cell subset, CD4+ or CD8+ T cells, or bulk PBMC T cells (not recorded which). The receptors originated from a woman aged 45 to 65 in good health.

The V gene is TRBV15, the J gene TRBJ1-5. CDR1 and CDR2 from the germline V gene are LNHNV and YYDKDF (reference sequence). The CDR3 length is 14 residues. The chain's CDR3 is CATSTAGGFKPQHF.

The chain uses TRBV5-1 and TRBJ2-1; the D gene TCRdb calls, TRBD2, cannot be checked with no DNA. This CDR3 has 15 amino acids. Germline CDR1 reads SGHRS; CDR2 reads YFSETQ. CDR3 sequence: CASRKTSGSNNEQFF.

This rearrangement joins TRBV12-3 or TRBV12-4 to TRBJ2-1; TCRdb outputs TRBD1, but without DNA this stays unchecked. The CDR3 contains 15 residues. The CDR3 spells CASSPRPPGVDEQFF.

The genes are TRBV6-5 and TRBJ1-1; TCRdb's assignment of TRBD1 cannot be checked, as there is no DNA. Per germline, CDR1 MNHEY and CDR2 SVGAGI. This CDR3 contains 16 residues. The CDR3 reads CASTNRARGERTEAFF.

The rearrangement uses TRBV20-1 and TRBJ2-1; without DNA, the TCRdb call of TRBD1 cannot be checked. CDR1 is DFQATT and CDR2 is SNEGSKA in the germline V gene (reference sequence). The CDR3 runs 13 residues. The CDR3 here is CSARDLGDNEQFF.

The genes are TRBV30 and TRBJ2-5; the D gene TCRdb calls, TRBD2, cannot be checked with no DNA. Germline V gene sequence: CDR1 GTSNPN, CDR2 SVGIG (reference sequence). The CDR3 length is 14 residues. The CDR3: CAWSVWEGGETQYF. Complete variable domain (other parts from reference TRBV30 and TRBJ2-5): SQTIHQWPATLVQPVGSPLSLECTVEGTSNPNLYWYRQAAGRGLQLLFYSVGIGQISSEVPQNLSASRPQDRQFILSSKKLLLSDSGFYLCAWSVWEGGETQYFGPGTRLLVL.

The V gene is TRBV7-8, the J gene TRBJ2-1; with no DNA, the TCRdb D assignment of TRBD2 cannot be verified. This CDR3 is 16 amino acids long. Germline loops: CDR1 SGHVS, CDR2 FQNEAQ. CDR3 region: CASSLDLASGTNEQFF.

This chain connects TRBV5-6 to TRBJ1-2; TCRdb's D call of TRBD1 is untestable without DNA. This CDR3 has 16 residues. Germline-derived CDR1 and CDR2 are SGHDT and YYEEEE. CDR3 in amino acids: CASSSKELTVNYGYTF.

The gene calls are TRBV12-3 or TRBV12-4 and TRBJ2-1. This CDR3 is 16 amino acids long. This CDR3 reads CASSSRGRTPYNEQFF.

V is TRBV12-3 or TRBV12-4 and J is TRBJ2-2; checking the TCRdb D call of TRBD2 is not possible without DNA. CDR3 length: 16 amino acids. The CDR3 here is CASSPTGGATTGELFF.

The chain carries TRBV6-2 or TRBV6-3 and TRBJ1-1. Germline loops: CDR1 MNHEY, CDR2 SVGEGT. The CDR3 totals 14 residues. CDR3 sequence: CASSLVGMNTEAFF.

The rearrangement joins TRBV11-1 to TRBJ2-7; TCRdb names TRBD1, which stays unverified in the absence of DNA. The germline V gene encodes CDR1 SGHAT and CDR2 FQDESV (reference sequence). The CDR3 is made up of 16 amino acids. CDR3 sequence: CASSAPGTRGSYEQYF. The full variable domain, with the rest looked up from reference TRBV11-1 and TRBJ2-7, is EAEVAQSPRYKITEKSQAVAFWCDPISGHATLYWYRQILGQGPELLVQFQDESVVDDSQLPKDRFSAERLKGVDSTLKIQPAELGDSAMYLCASSAPGTRGSYEQYFGPGTRLTVT.

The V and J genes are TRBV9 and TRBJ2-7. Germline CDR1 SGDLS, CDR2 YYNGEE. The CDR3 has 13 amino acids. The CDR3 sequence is CASQRDVEYEQYF.

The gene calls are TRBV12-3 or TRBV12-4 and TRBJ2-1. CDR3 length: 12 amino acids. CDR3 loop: CASSLGSGEQFF.

CDR3 amino acids: CAWQPEGATGELFF. V and J are TRBV30 and TRBJ2-2; as DNA is missing, the TRBD1 call by TCRdb cannot be tested. Germline CDR1 reads GTSNPN; CDR2 reads SVGIG (reference sequence). The CDR3 spans 14 residues.

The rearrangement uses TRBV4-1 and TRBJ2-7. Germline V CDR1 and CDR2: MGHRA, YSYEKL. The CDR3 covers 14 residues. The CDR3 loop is CASSQDPVGYEQYF.

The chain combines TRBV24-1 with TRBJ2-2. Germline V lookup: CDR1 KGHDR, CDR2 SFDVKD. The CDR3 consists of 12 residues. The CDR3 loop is CATSLRPGELFF.

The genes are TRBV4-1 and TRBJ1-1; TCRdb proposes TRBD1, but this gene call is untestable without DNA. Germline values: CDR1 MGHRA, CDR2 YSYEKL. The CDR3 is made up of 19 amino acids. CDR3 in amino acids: CASSQVGLQYDTGSTEAFF.

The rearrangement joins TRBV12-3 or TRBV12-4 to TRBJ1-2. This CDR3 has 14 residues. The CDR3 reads CASSKTAGGYGYTF.

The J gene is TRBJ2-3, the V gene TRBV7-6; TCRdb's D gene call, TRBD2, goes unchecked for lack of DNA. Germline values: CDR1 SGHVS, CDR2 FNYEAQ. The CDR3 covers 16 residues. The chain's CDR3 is CASSGKAGVFPDTQYF.

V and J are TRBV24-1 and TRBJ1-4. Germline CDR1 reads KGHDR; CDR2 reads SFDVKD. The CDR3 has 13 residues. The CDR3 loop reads CATSSGVREKLFF.

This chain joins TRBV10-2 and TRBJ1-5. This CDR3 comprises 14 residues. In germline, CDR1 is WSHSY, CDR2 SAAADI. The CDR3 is CASSEAQGNQPQHF.

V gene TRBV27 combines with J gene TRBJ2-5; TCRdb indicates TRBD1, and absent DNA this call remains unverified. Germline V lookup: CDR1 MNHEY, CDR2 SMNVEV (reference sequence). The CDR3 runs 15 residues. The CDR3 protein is CASSLKGHRQETQYF.

CDR3 region: CASSLGAAGADTQYF. V gene TRBV7-9 combines with J gene TRBJ2-3; TCRdb reports TRBD2, a call that lacks DNA to check it against. Germline V gene data show CDR1 as SEHNR and CDR2 as FQNEAQ (reference sequence). The length of the CDR3 is 15 residues.

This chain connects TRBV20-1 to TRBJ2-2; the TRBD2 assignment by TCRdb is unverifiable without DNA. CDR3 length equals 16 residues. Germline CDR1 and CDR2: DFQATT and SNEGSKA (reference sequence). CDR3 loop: CSARDVGGPTGELFFF.

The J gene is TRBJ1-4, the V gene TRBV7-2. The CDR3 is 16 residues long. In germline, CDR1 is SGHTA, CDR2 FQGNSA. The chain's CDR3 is CASSQGWGRGNEKLFF.

The CDR3 reads CSARDDRRNQPQHF. The chain couples TRBV20-1 to TRBJ1-5. The germline CDR1 and CDR2 sequences are DFQATT and SNEGSKA (reference sequence). The CDR3 covers 14 residues.